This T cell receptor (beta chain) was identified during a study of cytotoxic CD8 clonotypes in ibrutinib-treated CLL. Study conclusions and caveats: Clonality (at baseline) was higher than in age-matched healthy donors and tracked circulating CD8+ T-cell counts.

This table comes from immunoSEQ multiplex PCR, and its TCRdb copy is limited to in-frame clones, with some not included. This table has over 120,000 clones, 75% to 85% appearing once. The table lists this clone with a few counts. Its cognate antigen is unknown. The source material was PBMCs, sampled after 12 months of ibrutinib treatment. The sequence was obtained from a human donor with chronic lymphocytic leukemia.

CDR3 sequence reads: CASSQATGAVYGYTF. CDR3 DNA sequence: TGTGCCAGCAGCCAAGCCACAGGGGCGGTCTATGGCTACACCTTC. This chain links TRBV14 with TRBJ1-2; 7 bases align to TRBD1. J gave up 4 bases and V 1 base, and 6 bases lay outside the gene matches. In germline, CDR1 is SGHDN, CDR2 FVKESK. This CDR3 comprises 15 residues. The full variable domain, completed using reference TRBV14 and TRBJ1-2, is EAGVTQFPSHSVIEKGQTVTLRCDPISGHDNLYWYRRVMGKEIKFLLHFVKESKQDESGMPNNRFLAERTGGTYSTLKVQPAELEDSGVYFCASSQATGAVYGYTFGSGTRLTVV.